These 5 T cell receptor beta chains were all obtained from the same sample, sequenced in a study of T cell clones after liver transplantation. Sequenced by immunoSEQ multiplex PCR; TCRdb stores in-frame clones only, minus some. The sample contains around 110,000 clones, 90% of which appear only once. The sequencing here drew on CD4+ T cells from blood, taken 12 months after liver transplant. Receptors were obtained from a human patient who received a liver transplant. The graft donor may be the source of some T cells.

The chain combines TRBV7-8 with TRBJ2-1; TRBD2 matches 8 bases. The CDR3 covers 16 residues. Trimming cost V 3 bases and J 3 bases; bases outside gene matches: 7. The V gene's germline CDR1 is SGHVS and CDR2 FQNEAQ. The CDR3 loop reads CASSFLDGRGYNEQFF. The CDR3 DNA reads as TGTGCCAGCAGCTTCCTGGACGGGAGGGGCTACAATGAGCAGTTCTTC.

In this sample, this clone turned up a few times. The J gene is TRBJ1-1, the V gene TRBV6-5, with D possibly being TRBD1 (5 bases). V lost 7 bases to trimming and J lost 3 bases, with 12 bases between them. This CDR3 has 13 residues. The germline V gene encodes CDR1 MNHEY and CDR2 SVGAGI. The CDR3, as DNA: TGTGCCAGCACCCGGGGGTGGCACACTGAAGCTTTCTTT. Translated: CASTRGWHTEAFF.

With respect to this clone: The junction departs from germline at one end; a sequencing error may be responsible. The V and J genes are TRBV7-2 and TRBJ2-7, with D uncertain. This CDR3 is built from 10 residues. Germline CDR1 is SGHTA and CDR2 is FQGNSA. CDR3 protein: CLGRFYEQYF. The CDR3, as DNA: TGCCTGGGTCGTTTCTACGAGCAGTACTTC.

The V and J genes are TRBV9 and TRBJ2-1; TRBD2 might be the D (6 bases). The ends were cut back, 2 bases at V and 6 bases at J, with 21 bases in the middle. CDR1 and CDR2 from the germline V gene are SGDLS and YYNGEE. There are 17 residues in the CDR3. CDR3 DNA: TGTGCCAGCAGCGTTGCGGGAACTCCCCCTGTCAGCAATGAGCAGTTCTTC. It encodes CASSVAGTPPVSNEQFF.

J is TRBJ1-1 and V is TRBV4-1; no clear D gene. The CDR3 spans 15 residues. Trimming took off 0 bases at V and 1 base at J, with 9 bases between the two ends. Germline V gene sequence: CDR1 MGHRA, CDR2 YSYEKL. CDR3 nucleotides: TGCGCCAGCAGCCAAGAGGGTTTAAAGAACACTGAAGCTTTCTTT. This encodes CASSQEGLKNTEAFF.